Listed below are T cell receptor beta chains from one sample, sequenced in a study of blood T cell repertoires in COVID-19. The protocol was immunoSEQ multiplex PCR, while the TCRdb copy is restricted to in-frame clones and leaves out a portion. The sample yields roughly 79,000 clones, approximately 90% seen once. The sample taken for sequencing was peripheral blood. These receptors came from an elderly woman with active or convalescent COVID-19. Each CDR3 is given with its conserved first and last residue. The D gene is left open where the match is weak. Where a row states a size, it is once, few, many or the class of an expanded clone; other rows omit it.

abundance	len	d_gene	v_gene	j_gene	CDR3nt	CDR3aa
-	16	-	TRBV6-2/TRBV6-3	TRBJ1-1	TGTGCCAGCAGTCCCCATAGGACAGATAAGAACACTGAAGCTTTCTTT	CASSPHRTDKNTEAFF
-	18	TRBD2	TRBV19	TRBJ2-1	TGTGCCAGTAGTACGGCCTTAGCGGGAATACGCCTGGGCAATGAGCAGTTCTTC	CASSTALAGIRLGNEQFF
-	16	TRBD1	TRBV5-6	TRBJ1-3	TGTGCCAGCAGCTTGACAGGGGATAACATAGGAAACACCATATATTTT	CASSLTGDNIGNTIYF
-	13	-	TRBV7-8	TRBJ1-1	TGTGCCAGCAGCCTGGACAGGAACACTGAAGCTTTCTTT	CASSLDRNTEAFF
-	15	TRBD1	TRBV10-3	TRBJ1-1	TGTGCCATCAGACGGGACAGATCCTTGAACACTGAAGCTTTCTTT	CAIRRDRSLNTEAFF
-	16	TRBD2	TRBV5-4	TRBJ2-1	TGTGCCAGCAGTTCCGGGACTAGCGGGAGTGAGAATGAGCAGTTCTTC	CASSSGTSGSENEQFF
-	16	TRBD2	TRBV9	TRBJ2-1	TGTGCCAGCAGCGGTACTAGCGGGAGTTTTACCAATGAGCAGTTCTTC	CASSGTSGSFTNEQFF
-	13	TRBD1	TRBV3-1/TRBV3-2	TRBJ1-1	TGTGCCAGCAGCCGGACAGGTGGCACTGAAGCTTTCTTT	CASSRTGGTEAFF
-	12	-	TRBV9	TRBJ2-7	TGTGCCAGCAGCGTAACACCCTACGAGCAGTACTTC	CASSVTPYEQYF
-	16	TRBD1	TRBV30	TRBJ1-2	TGTGCCTGGACCAAAGCGAACTACAGGGGGAGGTATGGCTACACCTTC	CAWTKANYRGRYGYTF
medium-sized	16	TRBD1	TRBV4-3	TRBJ1-2	TGCGCCAGCAGCCACGACGCAGCGGACAGGGTGAGGGGCTACACCTTC	CASSHDAADRVRGYTF
-	15	-	TRBV5-4	TRBJ2-1	TGTGCCAGCAGCTCCACTAGCAACTCCTACAATGAGCAGTTCTTC	CASSSTSNSYNEQFF